The following is a TCR beta chain sequence with its context. Its antigen target is currently unknown. It has no much larger one-base neighbor in the sample; base qualities were not kept. The germline V gene specifies MNHEY as CDR1 and SVGEGT as CDR2. Unmatched junction bases come to 8, with V trimmed by 5 bases and J by 9 bases. The CDR3 numbers 14 residues from cysteine through phenylalanine. The entry retains the CDR3 DNA only, 42 bases that are in frame from base 1. The data are from a study of T cells in Graves' hyperthyroidism and ophthalmopathy (dated by TCRdb to between 2019 and 2020). Concerning the study at large: Peripheral blood samples were taken at initial diagnosis, before any treatment was given. Whether ophthalmopathy could be predicted prospectively was tested in an independent validation cohort made up of 18 to 20 hyperthyroidism patients plus 17 patients who later progressed to ophthalmopathy. The roughly 91 discovery patients were randomly divided into training and test sets at a 7:3 ratio. According to the paper, TCR Vbeta CDR3 sequencing was carried out on over 130 peripheral blood samples, which came from approximately 41 ophthalmopathy, roughly 75 hyperthyroidism and approximately 17 progressor patients. TCR V-J signatures able to tell the groups apart were searched for in a discovery cohort of 100 or so patients, of whom more than 40 had Graves' ophthalmopathy and more than 55 had stable Graves' hyperthyroidism. In addition, the study compared T-cell repertoires in thyroid tissue and in blood from about 6 Graves' hyperthyroidism patients. After sampling, hyperthyroidism patients received methimazole starting at 30 mg daily, and ophthalmopathy patients received high-dose intravenous methylprednisolone. Beyond this particular receptor, the publication reports: In validation, the model predicted progression to ophthalmopathy with roughly 70% sensitivity and less than 75% specificity, a median of about 6 months before onset. In cross-validation, a model built on a 13 V-J signature told ophthalmopathy apart from stable hyperthyroidism with approximately 90% sensitivity and about 81% specificity, and in testing the same model reached 80%/75%. Blood samples also contained most of the expanded thyroid clonotypes (frequency above 0.001), which suggests that blood repertoires may reflect thyroid immune responses. Sample size was not statistically predetermined, and investigators were not blinded to group allocation.

The TCR beta CDR3 regions were amplified from the RNA transcripts. For the first round of RT-PCR on the TCR CDR3, the HTBI primer set was used together with the Qiagen OneStep RT-PCR kit. Libraries were constructed in a second round of multiplex PCR, after which size selection and purification were carried out. The libraries were sequenced on an Illumina HiSeq2000 using paired-end 100 bp reads. In the authors' own workflow: SOAPnuke was used to process the raw data, with reads discarded if the reads contained adapters or uncalled bases, had a mean Phred below 15, or lacked an exact constant-primer or identifier match. COPE v1.2.5 was used to merge the high-quality paired reads, and each unique nucleotide sequence was defined as a clonotype. MiTCR v1.1 was used to align clonotypes to the IMGT TRBV, TRBD and TRBJ reference segments. The analysis was restricted to V-J combinations with a frequency above 0.0001, which together covered roughly 99% of the repertoires. A TCS score was defined as the ratio between F50 (clonal expansion) and ExV (chaos), using BLOSUM62-based TCRdist between CDR3 peptides within each V-J. Welch's t-statistics and random forest reduced approximately 520 V-J features to 13, which were used in a naive Bayes classifier (R e1071). TCRdb ran its own pipeline on the public reads, namely fastp trimming at Q25 and MiXCR clone calling, and kept in-frame beta chains. Each CDR3 protein appears once, grouped with its most common genes and DNA. The V and J calls, along with clone size, are taken from TCRdb and not from the paper's own processing. Counted in this sample were fewer than 900,000 distinct CDR3 sequences; approximately 19% of them appeared once. The ten largest account for around 17% of the sample.

The hyperthyroidism patients were between 18 and 65 years old and newly diagnosed, with a disease duration of less than 2 months. Patients with uncontrolled infections, other autoimmune diseases, pregnancy or lactation were excluded. Diagnoses were based on clinical symptoms, serum thyroxine and TRAb, thyroid ultrasound and orbital computed tomography. For progressor patients, blood was drawn at the first diagnosis of hyperthyroidism, before any ophthalmopathy symptoms had appeared. Ficoll-Paque density gradient centrifugation was used to isolate PBMCs from 8 to 10 ml of fresh peripheral blood. Progressor patients were first diagnosed with Graves' hyperthyroidism and then developed ophthalmopathy during follow-up. Total RNA was extracted using Trizol reagent, and RNA quality was assessed on an Agilent 2100 Bioanalyzer.

Recombination joined TRBV6-2 or TRBV6-3 with TRBJ1-5, and 9 junction bases match TRBD1. The clonotype originates from a woman aged 50 to 60 with Graves' hyperthyroidism that later progressed to Graves' ophthalmopathy. Sequences were obtained from blood. The CDR3 here reads CASSNTGGNRPQHF. The nucleotide sequence reads TGTGCCAGCAGTAATACAGGGGGCAACCGGCCCCAGCATTTT.